The 8 T cell receptor beta chains below all came from one sample that was sequenced in a study of blood T cell repertoires in COVID-19. Sequenced by immunoSEQ multiplex PCR; TCRdb stores in-frame clones only, minus some. The table includes hundreds of thousands of clones, approximately 90% detected once. The sample comprised peripheral blood. The receptors stem from a young woman with acute or convalescent COVID-19.

The gene calls are TRBV24-1 and TRBJ1-1, with D maybe TRBD1 (5 bases). Germline CDR1 KGHDR, CDR2 SFDVKD. V lost 1 base and J lost 10, with 15 bases in between. The CDR3 extends over 14 amino acids. Here the CDR3 DNA reads TGTGCCACCAGTGATTTCGGAGAGCCCGGGGGAGCTTTCTTT. Protein: CATSDFGEPGGAFF.

The rearrangement uses TRBV5-1 and TRBJ2-2; no firm D call. The V and J ends lost 0 bases and 2 bases respectively, with 11 bases between them. This CDR3 is 16 amino acids long. CDR1 and CDR2 (germline): SGHRS, YFSETQ. The CDR3: CASSLDSWSNTGELFF. In DNA form, the CDR3 reads TGCGCCAGCAGCTTGGACTCGTGGAGCAACACCGGGGAGCTGTTTTTT.

V is TRBV21-1 and J is TRBJ1-2. TRBV21-1 is described as a pseudogene. This CDR3 comprises 12 residues. CDR3: CASTRGGRGYTF. The CDR3 DNA is TGTGCCAGCACTAGGGGAGGGCGGGGCTACACCTTC.

The gene calls are TRBV14 and TRBJ1-1; D gene unclear. The CDR3 runs to 15 residues. Germline CDR1 reads SGHDN; CDR2 reads FVKESK. Trimming cost V 5 bases and J 7 bases, with 20 bases left between them. The CDR3 DNA follows: TGTGCCAGCAGCGAACTAGACGGGCGGAGGAATGAAGCTTTCTTT. Its protein product is CASSELDGRRNEAFF.

V gene TRBV5-6 combines with J gene TRBJ1-5, with D possibly TRBD1 on 5 matching bases. Germline lookup yields CDR1 SGHDT and CDR2 YYEEEE. V lost 4 bases and J 3 bases, leaving 11 bases between the germline ends. The CDR3 is made up of 14 amino acids. The CDR3 DNA reads TGTGCCAGCAGCGTCACAGGTTTCAATCAGCCCCAGCATTTT. It specifies CASSVTGFNQPQHF.

The chain couples TRBV3-1 (or the pseudogene TRBV3-2) to TRBJ1-5; D remains unclear. Germline V gene lookup returns CDR1 LGHDT and CDR2 YNNKEL (reference sequence). Trimming took off 1 base at V and 0 bases at J, with 10 bases between the two ends. CDR3 length: 16 amino acids. The CDR3 coding sequence is TGTGCCAGCAGCCAAGGAGCCGCTTATAGCAATCAGCCCCAGCATTTT. Translating gives CASSQGAAYSNQPQHF.

The CDR3 reads CASKSGSGANTGELFF. The CDR3, as DNA: TGCGCCAGCAAATCCGGGTCCGGGGCGAACACCGGGGAGCTGTTTTTT. The V and J genes are TRBV5-1 and TRBJ2-2, with D possibly matching TRBD2 (5 bases). CDR3 length: 16 amino acids. CDR1 is SGHRS and CDR2 is YFSETQ in the germline V gene. V gave up 6 bases and J gave up 0 bases, with 15 bases separating them. The full variable domain, with the rest looked up from reference TRBV5-1 and TRBJ2-2, is KAGVTQTPRYLIKTRGQQVTLSCSPISGHRSVSWYQQTPGQGLQFLFEYFSETQRNKGNFPGRFSGRQFSNSRSEMNVSTLELGDSALYLCASKSGSGANTGELFFGEGSRLTVL.

The V and J genes are TRBV10-2 and TRBJ2-2; D not resolved. The germline gives CDR1 WSHSY, CDR2 SAAADI. V lost 0 bases, J lost 7 bases, and 6 bases lay in between. The CDR3 contains 13 residues. The CDR3 nucleotides read TGCGCCAGCAGTGAGTCTGCGTACGGGGAGCTGTTTTTT. Translating it yields CASSESAYGELFF.